This T cell receptor beta chain was found in a study of beta chain features in type 1 diabetes. Study overall: Patients shared similar age, gender and cell yields with healthy donors.

Sorting gave populations that all exceeded 98% purity. The sample holds a few counts of this clone. All of the isolated RNA was reverse transcribed, so expressed TCRB transcripts were sequenced. Here immunoSEQ multiplex PCR was the method, and the copy in TCRdb shows in-frame clones only, minus some. In the table there are some 360,000 clones, about 20% of which are singletons. This clonotype was obtained from a woman younger than 30 in good health. The sequenced sample was naive CD4+ T cells from blood.

CDR3 bases: TGCAGCGGTGGACAGGATTACACTGAAGCTTTCTTT. It specifies CSGGQDYTEAFF. This chain uses TRBV29-1 with TRBJ1-1; 7 bases align to TRBD1. Germline V gene sequence: CDR1 SQVTM, CDR2 ANQGSEA. This CDR3 region has 12 residues. After removal of 7 bases from V and 3 bases from J, the junction contained 5 bases not matched to a gene.